These 25 T cell receptor beta chains came from one sample sequenced in a study of blood T cell repertoires in COVID-19. The method was immunoSEQ multiplex PCR; TCRdb's version includes in-frame clones alone and lacks a portion of them. The repertoire has tens of thousands of clones, around 81% of them found once; the top ten carry roughly a tenth. Sequencing used peripheral blood. The receptors originated from an older man with COVID-19, enrolled during active disease.

V gene TRBV19 combines with J gene TRBJ2-1, with 9 bases that match TRBD2. Unmatched junction bases numbered 5, after V lost 5 bases and J lost 0 bases. This CDR3 spans 16 amino acids. Germline CDR1 LNHDA, CDR2 SQIVND (reference sequence). In DNA form, the CDR3 reads TGTGCCAGTAGTGACCTTAGCGGGGGCTCCTACAATGAGCAGTTCTTC. Protein product: CASSDLSGGSYNEQFF.

The genes are TRBV19 and TRBJ1-4; possibly TRBD1 for D (5 bases). The CDR3 has 15 residues. V dropped 3 bases and J dropped 6 bases, with 14 bases sitting between them. The germline CDR1 and CDR2 sequences are LNHDA and SQIVND (reference sequence). This CDR3 is CASSIGGVWDEKLFF. The CDR3 region has the DNA TGTGCCAGTAGTATCGGGGGGGTATGGGATGAAAAACTGTTTTTT.

This chain links TRBV24-1 with TRBJ2-1, with 10 bases lining up with TRBD2. Per germline, CDR1 KGHDR and CDR2 SFDVKD. V gave up 5 bases and J gave up 5 bases; unmatched junction bases: 2. CDR3 length: 14 residues. CDR3 in DNA: TGTGCCACCAGTGCCGGACTAGCGGACAATGAGCAGTTCTTC. It encodes CATSAGLADNEQFF.

This clone was found a few times. The gene calls are TRBV7-2 and TRBJ2-1; 10 bases align to TRBD2. The CDR3 has 16 amino acids. Trimming took 1 base from V and 4 from J; bases not matched to a gene: 4. Germline V gives CDR1 SGHTA, CDR2 FQGNSA. CDR3 protein: CASSLGSSGGYNEQFF. CDR3 coding DNA: TGTGCCAGCAGCTTAGGGTCTAGCGGGGGATACAATGAGCAGTTCTTC. Supplemented by reference TRBV7-2 and TRBJ2-1, the full variable domain reads GAGVSQSPSNKVTEKGKDVELRCDPISGHTALYWYRQSLGQGLEFLIYFQGNSAPDKSGLPSDRFSAERTGGSVSTLTIQRTQQEDSAVYLCASSLGSSGGYNEQFFGPGTRLTVL.

The chain carries TRBV11-2 and TRBJ2-2; tentative D call: TRBD1 (6 bases). CDR3 length: 13 amino acids. Trimming removed 4 bases from V and 6 bases from J, with 9 bases in between. Germline CDR1 and CDR2: SGHAT and FQNNGV. The DNA of the CDR3 is TGTGCCAGCAGCTCGACAGGCCCCGGGGAGCTGTTTTTT. Protein: CASSSTGPGELFF.

Comment on this clone: The sample has other DNA sequences that encode this CDR3 too. The gene calls are TRBV24-1 and TRBJ2-3, with D possibly being TRBD1 (5 bases). CDR1 KGHDR and CDR2 SFDVKD come from the germline V gene. Trimming stripped 3 bases from V and 0 bases from J, with 6 bases between. The CDR3 has 14 amino acids. The CDR3 loop is CATSDQGSTDTQYF. CDR3 sequence (DNA): TGTGCCACCAGTGATCAGGGTAGCACAGATACGCAGTATTTT.

The chain has TRBV5-1 and TRBJ2-2; 7 bases fit TRBD2. The CDR3 runs 15 residues. Trimming took 0 bases from V and 5 from J; bases not matched to a gene: 4. The germline V gene has CDR1 SGHRS and CDR2 YFSETQ. As DNA, the CDR3 is TGCGCCAGCAGCTTGGCCCCCGGGGGGACCGGGGAGCTGTTTTTT. Residues: CASSLAPGGTGELFF.

A few counts support this clone. The chain links TRBV6-5 to TRBJ1-2; weak D call: TRBD1 (5 bases). Germline V CDR1 and CDR2: MNHEY, SVGAGI. With 7 bases removed from V and 8 bases from J, the gap between germline ends came to 23 bases. There are 15 residues in the CDR3. CDR3 residues: CASTPNWAGRGGYTF. CDR3 nucleotides: TGTGCCAGCACCCCAAATTGGGCAGGCCGGGGGGGCTACACCTTC.

The rearrangement joins TRBV6-5 to TRBJ1-1; D uncertain. Trimming cost V 6 bases and J 0 bases, with 11 bases left between them. This CDR3 spans 14 amino acids. Germline loops: CDR1 MNHEY, CDR2 SVGAGI. In nucleotides, the CDR3 is TGTGCCAGCAGGCCGGGAAGCCTGAACACTGAAGCTTTCTTT. Its translation: CASRPGSLNTEAFF.

This clone was seen more than once but under ten times. The chain couples TRBV12-3 or TRBV12-4 to TRBJ1-3; D ambiguous. The CDR3 consists of 13 residues. Trimming shortened V by 7 bases and J by 6 bases, and 13 bases separated the two germline ends. CDR3 sequence reads: CASTQDGENTIYF. CDR3 nucleotides: TGTGCCAGCACCCAAGACGGGGAAAACACCATATATTTT.

This rearrangement joins TRBV6-6 to TRBJ1-5; TRBD1 agrees at 8 bases. This CDR3 spans 14 amino acids. Germline V gene lookup returns CDR1 MNHNY and CDR2 SVGAGI (reference sequence). With V trimmed by 6 bases and J by 3 bases, 4 bases remained unmatched. CDR3 residues: CASSLDRDNQPQHF. The DNA for the CDR3 is TGTGCCAGCAGCCTGGACAGGGACAATCAGCCCCAGCATTTT.

The chain recombines TRBV5-8 with TRBJ1-5, with D perhaps matching TRBD1 (6 bases). Deletions cut 4 bases from V and 9 bases from J, with 17 bases between. This CDR3 is built from 14 residues. The germline gives CDR1 SGHTS, CDR2 YDEGEE. The CDR3 is CASSPGRGRRPQHF. CDR3 DNA: TGTGCCAGCAGCCCAGGCAGGGGACGAAGGCCCCAGCATTTT. The whole variable domain, filled in from reference TRBV5-8 and TRBJ1-5, reads EAGVTQSPTHLIKTRGQQATLRCSPISGHTSVYWYQQALGLGLQFLLWYDEGEERNRGNFPPRFSGRQFPNYSSELNVNALELEDSALYLCASSPGRGRRPQHFGDGTRLSIL.

The V gene is TRBV27, the J gene TRBJ2-5; D possibly corresponds to TRBD1 (5 bases). V was trimmed by 2 bases and J by 5 bases, leaving 15 bases between them. The CDR3 is 15 amino acids. The V gene's germline CDR1 is MNHEY and CDR2 SMNVEV (reference sequence). As DNA, the CDR3 is TGTGCCAGCAGTTTAACGGCATGGCCAGGGGAGACCCAGTACTTC. Translation gives CASSLTAWPGETQYF.

The chain recombines TRBV14 with TRBJ2-1; D might be TRBD1 (6 bases). The V end was cut by 4 bases, the J end by 3 bases, with 13 bases between. The germline CDR1 and CDR2 sequences are SGHDN and FVKESK. This CDR3 region has 15 residues. This chain's CDR3 is CASSPLDSFYNEQFF. Here the CDR3 DNA reads TGTGCCAGCAGCCCTTTGGACAGCTTCTACAATGAGCAGTTCTTC. Complete variable domain (other parts from reference TRBV14 and TRBJ2-1): EAGVTQFPSHSVIEKGQTVTLRCDPISGHDNLYWYRRVMGKEIKFLLHFVKESKQDESGMPNNRFLAERTGGTYSTLKVQPAELEDSGVYFCASSPLDSFYNEQFFGPGTRLTVL.

The chain recombines TRBV24-1 with TRBJ1-1, with TRBD1 matching over 7 bases. V trimming: 6 bases; J trimming: 6 bases; junction bases outside the gene matches: 3. The CDR3 contains 12 residues. Germline CDR1 and CDR2: KGHDR and SFDVKD. CDR3 coding DNA: TGTGCCACCAGTAGACAGGGCGCTGAAGCTTTCTTT. It specifies CATSRQGAEAFF.

The V gene is TRBV19, the J gene TRBJ1-4; maybe TRBD1 (5 bases). The length of the CDR3 is 13 residues. Germline-derived CDR1 and CDR2 are LNHDA and SQIVND (reference sequence). Trimming stripped 10 bases from V and 1 base from J, with 10 bases between. CDR3 nucleotides: TGTGCCACGGGAGGACAAACTAATGAAAAACTGTTTTTT. Translated, it gives CATGGQTNEKLFF. Looking up the rest from reference TRBV19 and TRBJ1-4 gives the full variable domain: DGGITQSPKYLFRKEGQNVTLSCEQNLNHDAMYWYRQDPGQGLRLIYYSQIVNDFQKGDIAEGYSVSREKKESFPLTVTSAQKNPTAFYLCATGGQTNEKLFFGSGTQLSVL.

This clone was seen more than once but under ten times. V gene TRBV4-2 combines with J gene TRBJ1-1, with D perhaps matching TRBD1 (5 bases). The CDR3 sequence is 12 residues long. Germline V gives CDR1 LGHNA, CDR2 YNFKEQ. Trimming pared 4 bases from V and 4 bases from J, leaving 7 bases between. The CDR3 nucleotides are TGTGCCAGCAGCCGCGGGACCACTGAAGCTTTCTTT. This codes for CASSRGTTEAFF.

The gene calls are TRBV30 and TRBJ1-3, with D uncertain. Deletions cut 3 bases from V and 0 bases from J, with 15 bases between. Germline CDR1 is GTSNPN and CDR2 is SVGIG (reference sequence). This CDR3 is built from 16 residues. CDR3 sequence: CAWSQPAEPSGNTIYF. CDR3 in DNA: TGTGCCTGGAGCCAACCCGCGGAACCCTCTGGAAACACCATATATTTT.

The chain uses TRBV5-8 and TRBJ2-3, with TRBD2 identical over 9 bases. V was clipped by 2 bases and J by 4 bases; unmatched bases: 8. The CDR3 loop spans 16 amino acids. The germline V gene has CDR1 SGHTS and CDR2 YDEGEE. The DNA of the CDR3 is TGTGCCAGCAGCTTCTTAGCGGGGGCCTCGGCAGATACGCAGTATTTT. Its translation: CASSFLAGASADTQYF.

The chain joins TRBV4-3 to TRBJ2-1; TRBD1 might be the D (5 bases). The CDR3 has 17 residues. V was trimmed by 4 bases and J by 1 base, leaving 17 bases between them. Germline-derived CDR1 and CDR2 are LGHNA and YSLEER. The CDR3 sequence: CASSPSFLGDSYNEQFF. The CDR3 DNA is TGCGCCAGCAGCCCCTCCTTCCTAGGGGATTCCTACAATGAGCAGTTCTTC.

This sequence joins TRBV10-2 and TRBJ1-1, with D perhaps TRBD1 (5 bases). The CDR3 runs to 14 residues. Germline V gives CDR1 WSHSY, CDR2 SAAADI. V lost 0 bases and J 9 bases, leaving 14 bases between the germline ends. The CDR3 region has the DNA TGCGCCAGCAGTGAGTCGAGGGAGGGGCGAAAAGCTTTCTTT. It specifies CASSESREGRKAFF.

This chain connects TRBV5-4 to TRBJ1-2; TRBD1 is a possible D gene (5 bases). The CDR3 loop spans 16 amino acids. Germline CDR1 and CDR2: SGHNT and YYREEE (reference sequence). The germline V and J ends were trimmed by 0 bases and 6 bases, with 18 bases remaining between them. CDR3 loop: CASSLVQGAVGNGYTF. Written as DNA, the CDR3 is TGTGCCAGCAGCTTGGTGCAGGGCGCGGTGGGAAATGGCTACACCTTC.

This clone occurred a few times. J is TRBJ2-1 and V is TRBV28; 8 nucleotides align to TRBD2. The CDR3 extends over 14 amino acids. Germline CDR1 MDHEN, CDR2 SYDVKM. The V segment lost 7 bases and the J segment 10 bases; nucleotides outside the gene matches: 12. DNA of the CDR3: TGTGCCAGCAAGGGAGCGGGGGCCCCTTGGGAGCAGTTCTTC. This codes for CASKGAGAPWEQFF.

J is TRBJ2-1 and V is TRBV11-2, with TRBD2 matching over 10 bases. J gave up 5 bases and V 7 bases, and 8 bases lay outside the gene matches. The CDR3 is made up of 15 amino acids. Germline CDR1 SGHAT, CDR2 FQNNGV. This chain's CDR3 is CASTPLAGVHNEQFF. CDR3 nucleotide sequence: TGTGCCAGCACCCCCCTAGCGGGAGTCCACAATGAGCAGTTCTTC.

V gene TRBV18 combines with J gene TRBJ1-1; the D gene is possibly TRBD1 (6 bases). The V gene's germline CDR1 is KGHSH and CDR2 LQKENI. The V end was cut by 1 base, the J end by 5 bases, with 14 bases between. The CDR3 is 15 amino acids. The CDR3: CASSPRGGSGTEAFF. CDR3 sequence (DNA): TGTGCCAGCTCACCACGAGGGGGTTCAGGGACTGAAGCTTTCTTT.